The 31 T cell receptor beta chains below come from one sample, sequenced in a study of kidney transplant recipient with SARS-CoV-2 infection. Each CDR3 protein gets one entry after TCRdb re-called the reads with MiXCR. The sample holds approximately 250,000 distinct CDR3 sequences, around 28% seen once. The sequenced sample was a blood sample, obtained at baseline and on roughly day 120 from a kidney transplant recipient. These receptors were obtained from a male patient aged 30 to 39 who had COVID-19 and was a kidney transplant recipient. The graft donor may have given rise to some T cells.

Concerning this clonotype itself: Since a much larger clone is just one base distant, this may be a read error. The rearrangement joins TRBV13 to TRBJ2-5; D is ambiguous. The CDR3 loop spans 15 amino acids. CDR1 is PRHDT and CDR2 is FYEKMQ in the germline V gene (reference sequence). The CDR3 loop reads CASSALVGLQEAQYF. The CDR3 DNA reads TGTGCCAGCAGCGCGTTGGTTGGTCTACAAGAGGCCCAGTACTTC.

In its sample, this clonotype was seen many times. The V gene is TRBV25-1, the J gene TRBJ1-2; D gene ambiguous. Per germline, CDR1 MGHDK and CDR2 SYGVNS. With 5 bases removed from V and 4 bases from J, the gap between germline ends came to 23 bases. The CDR3 covers 17 residues. The CDR3 nucleotides read TGTGCCAGCAGTCGGCAATTAGAACTGGGAAAGACCTATGGCTACACCTTC. Amino acid sequence: CASSRQLELGKTYGYTF.

This clonotype was counted many times. The gene calls are TRBV27 and TRBJ1-1; 9 bases are a match to TRBD1. Trimming at V came to 2 bases and at J to 0 bases, leaving 13 bases not matched to a gene. CDR3 length equals 19 residues. The germline CDR1 and CDR2 sequences are MNHEY and SMNVEV (reference sequence). In nucleotides, the CDR3 is TGTGCCAGCAGTTTACTACCGGGACAGGGCAAAGACATGAACACTGAAGCTTTCTTT. As protein: CASSLLPGQGKDMNTEAFF.

As regards this clonotype: The junction and the germline gene differ at one end; a read error may be behind it. V gene TRBV6-1 combines with J gene TRBJ1-1, with TRBD1 identical over 8 bases. Per germline, CDR1 MNHNS and CDR2 SASEGT. The CDR3 runs to 13 residues. CDR3: CANSQGENTEAFF. The CDR3 nucleotides are TGTGCCAACTCACAGGGGGAGAACACCGAAGCTTTCTTT.

This chain links TRBV15 with TRBJ2-1; the D gene is possibly TRBD2 (7 bases). The V and J ends lost 5 bases and 7 bases respectively, with 12 bases between them. CDR1 is LNHNV, CDR2 YYDKDF, per germline (reference sequence). The CDR3 contains 13 residues. Here the CDR3 DNA reads TGTGCCACCAGCGGGGGGGCCGGTAATGAGCAGTTCTTC. It yields the protein CATSGGAGNEQFF. Complete variable domain (other parts from reference TRBV15 and TRBJ2-1): DAMVIQNPRYQVTQFGKPVTLSCSQTLNHNVMYWYQQKSSQAPKLLFHYYDKDFNNEADTPDNFQSRRPNTSFCFLDIRSPGLGDTAMYLCATSGGAGNEQFFGPGTRLTVL.

This clonotype was recorded many times. The chain employs TRBV5-4 and TRBJ1-4; D is possibly TRBD1 (6 bases). Trimming shortened V by 4 bases and J by 8 bases, and 21 bases separated the two germline ends. The germline CDR1 and CDR2 sequences are SGHNT and YYREEE (reference sequence). This CDR3 spans 16 amino acids. The CDR3 sequence is CASSAGVTGNVEKLFF. The CDR3 DNA is TGTGCCAGCAGCGCGGGGGTCACAGGGAATGTCGAAAAACTGTTTTTT.

This clonotype was recorded once. A much larger clone sits a single nucleotide away, making a read error possible. J is TRBJ1-1 and V is TRBV6-2 or TRBV6-3; 7 bases fit TRBD1. The CDR3 length is 14 residues. V was clipped by 8 bases and J by 1 base; unmatched bases: 7. Germline CDR1 MNHEY, CDR2 SVGEGT. This CDR3 reads CASGLTGTNTEAFF. The DNA for the CDR3 is TGTGCCAGCGGGCTGACAGGGACGAACACTGAAGCTTTCTTT.

Ten or more counts support this clonotype. The chain uses TRBV25-1 and TRBJ1-2; D ambiguous. Germline CDR1 MGHDK, CDR2 SYGVNS. V was pared by 5 bases and J by 4 bases, with 23 bases between. The CDR3 contains 17 residues. CDR3 protein: CASSRLPELGKTYGYTF. CDR3 coding DNA: TGTGCCAGCAGTCGATTACCAGAACTGGGAAAGACCTATGGCTACACCTTC.

This clonotype has a count of ten or more. The rearrangement uses TRBV7-9 and TRBJ1-2; no firm D call. There are 17 residues in the CDR3. The V gene's germline CDR1 is SEHNR and CDR2 FQNEAQ (reference sequence). Trimming took off 5 bases at V and 4 bases at J, with 23 bases between the two ends. The CDR3 protein is CASSLSVYHGKTYGYTF. The DNA for the CDR3 is TGTGCCAGCAGCCTCAGCGTATACCATGGAAAGACCTATGGCTACACCTTC.

This clonotype was recorded at least ten times. V and J are TRBV6-5 and TRBJ2-7, with 10 positions matching TRBD2. The length of the CDR3 is 15 residues. From germline, CDR1 is MNHEY and CDR2 SVGAGI. V shed 6 bases and J 4 bases; nucleotides not matched to a gene: 9. In DNA form, the CDR3 reads TGTGCCAGCAGGCCTAGCGGGAGTGAGGGGTACGAGCAGTACGTC. Its translation: CASRPSGSEGYEQYV.

The sample holds many counts of this clonotype. This chain connects TRBV4-2 to TRBJ1-5; possibly TRBD1 for D (5 bases). Trimming pared 1 base from V and 4 bases from J, leaving 8 bases between. Germline V gene data show CDR1 as LGHNA and CDR2 as YNFKEQ. There are 14 residues in the CDR3. The CDR3 sequence is CASSQARENQPQHF. The CDR3 DNA sequence: TGTGCCAGCAGCCAAGCCAGGGAGAATCAGCCCCAGCATTTT.

As for this clonotype: A read error may be the cause here, since a much bigger clone is one base away. The gene calls are TRBV8-2 and TRBJ1-2. TRBV8-2 is annotated as a pseudogene. This CDR3 is built from 16 residues. CDR3 region: CGSAFSDSRKTYGYAF. The CDR3 nucleotides are TGTGGCAGTGCTTTTAGTGATAGCCGAAAGACCTATGGCTACGCCTTC.

This clonotype occurred many times. The genes are TRBV19 and TRBJ1-2; no reliable D call. Germline CDR1 LNHDA, CDR2 SQIVND (reference sequence). The germline V and J ends were trimmed by 3 bases and 4 bases, with 21 bases remaining between them. This CDR3 has 17 residues. CDR3 bases: TGTGCCAGTAGTATTTCGGCGACAAATCGAAAGACCTATGGCTACACCTTC. Translated: CASSISATNRKTYGYTF.

Comment on this clonotype: This may be a read error, as it is one base from a much larger clone. The chain joins TRBV19 to TRBJ1-1; D uncertain. The CDR3 has 14 residues. The germline V gene has CDR1 LNHDA and CDR2 SQIVND (reference sequence). CDR3 sequence (DNA): TGTGCCAGTAGTGCAGGACTGGACCGACGGAAAGCTTTATTT. It translates to CASSAGLDRRKALF.

This clonotype was seen once. A clone one base away is much larger, so this may be a read error. This chain joins TRBV6-2 or TRBV6-3 and TRBJ1-2; D remains unclear. The CDR3 sequence is 17 residues long. Germline V gene sequence: CDR1 MNHEY, CDR2 SVGEGT. CDR3: CAGSERRCIGKTYGYTF. The CDR3 DNA is TGTGCCGGCAGTGAGCGACGCTGCATCGGAAAGACCTATGGCTACACCTTC.

About this clonotype: This may be a read error: a much more frequent sequence differs by one nucleotide. This chain joins TRBV3-1 and TRBJ1-6, with D possibly matching TRBD1 (5 bases). The germline V gene has CDR1 LGHDT and CDR2 YNNKEL (reference sequence). V lost 4 bases and J lost 6, with 10 bases in between. The CDR3 contains 14 residues. The CDR3 loop is CASSLVGTNSPLHF. DNA of the CDR3: TGTGCCAGCAGCCTAGTAGGGACTAATTCACCCCTCCACTTT.

Regarding this clonotype: Being one base from a much bigger clone, this may be a read error. CDR3 nucleotides: TGTGCCAGCAGCTTCAGGGTTCGGTATGGCTACACCTTC. Translation: CASSFRVRYGYTF. The chain links TRBV7-2 to TRBJ1-2, with D possibly being TRBD1 (5 bases). The CDR3 covers 13 residues. Germline CDR1 is SGHTA and CDR2 is FQGNSA. V was clipped by 3 bases and J by 5 bases, with 10 bases between them. Together with reference TRBV7-2 and TRBJ1-2, the CDR3 gives the full variable domain: GAGVSQSPSNKVTEKGKDVELRCDPISGHTALYWYRQSLGQGLEFLIYFQGNSAPDKSGLPSDRFSAERTGGSVSTLTIQRTQQEDSAVYLCASSFRVRYGYTFGSGTRLTVV.

The rearrangement joins TRBV19 to TRBJ1-2, with no clear D. V dropped 5 bases and J dropped 4 bases, with 23 bases sitting between them. Germline V CDR1 and CDR2: LNHDA, SQIVND (reference sequence). CDR3 length: 17 amino acids. CDR3 bases: TGTGCCAGTAGTTATGCCGCGGCAAATCGAAAGACCTATGGCTACACCTTC. It is translated as CASSYAAANRKTYGYTF.

Concerning this clonotype itself: One base away lies a much larger clone, so this may be a sequencing read error. The chain couples TRBV11-2 to TRBJ2-2, with 10 bases lining up with TRBD1. The CDR3 has 16 amino acids. Germline V CDR1 and CDR2: SGHAT, FQNNGV. The CDR3 DNA sequence: TGTGCCAGCAGCTTCCGGGACAGGGGATTCACCGGGGGGCTGTTTTTT. It encodes CASSFRDRGFTGGLFF.

With respect to this clonotype: It may be a read error: a sequence one base away is much more abundant. CDR3 loop: CASSFSMTSTDTQYF. The CDR3 DNA reads TGTGCCAGCAGTTTTAGCATGACTAGCACAGATACGCAGTATTTT. The V call is TRBV12-3 or TRBV12-4, the J call TRBJ2-3; D remains unclear. The CDR3 covers 15 residues. Deletions cut 3 bases from V and 0 bases from J, with 10 bases between.

The V and J genes are TRBV7-9 and TRBJ1-2, with TRBD1 as a possible D gene (5 bases). This CDR3 spans 17 amino acids. V dropped 5 bases and J dropped 4 bases, with 23 bases sitting between them. Germline V gene sequence: CDR1 SEHNR, CDR2 FQNEAQ (reference sequence). The DNA for the CDR3 is TGTGCCAGCAGCACAGGAGAATACCATGGAAAGACCTATGGCTACACCTTC. This codes for CASSTGEYHGKTYGYTF.

This rearrangement joins TRBV6-2 or TRBV6-3 to TRBJ2-3; TRBD2 matches 8 bases. This CDR3 is 15 amino acids long. Germline CDR1 reads MNHEY; CDR2 reads SVGEGT. V lost 11 bases, J lost 3 bases, and 13 bases stayed unmatched. The CDR3 region has the DNA TGTGCCGGCAAGGGCAGCGGGAGCCGTACAGATACGCAGTATTTT. Protein sequence: CAGKGSGSRTDTQYF.

Points on this clonotype: A much larger clone lies a single base off, so this may be a read error. The chain joins TRBV6-2 or TRBV6-3 to TRBJ1-6, with D uncertain. The length of the CDR3 is 17 residues. From germline, CDR1 is MNHEY and CDR2 SVGEGT. The CDR3 coding sequence is TGTGCCAACAGTTACTCGATGGATCCAGGTAATACGGCACCCCTCCACTTT. This codes for CANSYSMDPGNTAPLHF.

In this sample, this clonotype turned up many times. The junction and the germline gene differ at one end; a read error may be behind it. V is TRBV27 and J is TRBJ1-1; 8 bases line up with TRBD1. CDR3 length equals 12 residues. Germline V gene lookup returns CDR1 MNHEY and CDR2 SMNVEV (reference sequence). CDR3 sequence: CASGLTGDRKWF. The CDR3, as DNA: TGTGCCAGCGGACTAACGGGGGACAGGAAATGGTTT.

There are many counts of this clonotype. The V gene is TRBV7-8, the J gene TRBJ1-2; no reliable D call. V lost 5 bases and J 4 bases, leaving 23 bases between the germline ends. The CDR3 is made up of 17 amino acids. Germline values: CDR1 SGHVS, CDR2 FQNEAQ. The CDR3 region has the DNA TGTGCCAGCAGCGCAAGAACGTTTACCCGAAAGACCTATGGCTACACCTTC. Amino acid sequence: CASSARTFTRKTYGYTF.

To note about this clonotype: A read error is possible here, since a much larger clone lies one base away. The gene calls are TRBV9 and TRBJ1-5; unclear D gene. CDR3 length: 17 amino acids. The V and J ends lost 3 bases and 0 bases respectively, with 16 bases between them. Germline values: CDR1 SGDLS, CDR2 YYNGEE. The DNA for the CDR3 is TGTGCCAGCAGCGCCACCGAGACGTACGATAGCAATCAGCCCCAGCATTTT. It specifies CASSATETYDSNQPQHF.

This clonotype occurred many times. This chain joins TRBV6-5 and TRBJ1-1; no clear D gene. CDR1 and CDR2 (germline): MNHEY, SVGAGI. The CDR3 is 11 residues long. V dropped 7 bases and J dropped 1 base, with 4 bases sitting between them. CDR3 region: CASNRNTEAFF. CDR3 in DNA: TGTGCCAGCAACAGGAACACTGAAGCTTTCTTT.

The table lists this clonotype with many counts. This chain connects TRBV5-1 to TRBJ2-7; D may be TRBD1 (6 bases). Germline loops: CDR1 SGHRS, CDR2 YFSETQ. The CDR3 covers 13 residues. V was clipped by 7 bases and J by 1 base, with 12 bases between them. CDR3 sequence: CASRDTRSYEQYF. The CDR3 nucleotides read TGCGCCAGCCGGGACACTCGATCCTACGAGCAGTACTTC. The variable domain in full, completed from reference TRBV5-1 and TRBJ2-7, reads KAGVTQTPRYLIKTRGQQVTLSCSPISGHRSVSWYQQTPGQGLQFLFEYFSETQRNKGNFPGRFSGRQFSNSRSEMNVSTLELGDSALYLCASRDTRSYEQYFGPGTRLTVT.

There are many counts of this clonotype. The V call is TRBV12-2, the J call TRBJ1-2. TRBV12-2 constitutes a pseudogene. The CDR3 sequence is 17 residues long. CDR3 bases: TGTGCAAGTCGCAAGGACCTGACTCCACGAAAGACCTATGGCTACACCTTC. It codes for CASRKDLTPRKTYGYTF.

This clonotype was recorded at least ten times. The genes are TRBV3-2 and TRBJ2-7; TRBD1, the table's D call, lacks a check against the DNA. TRBV3-2 is given as a pseudogene. This CDR3 spans 12 amino acids. CDR3 loop: CASSHKGGGLYF. CDR3 sequence (DNA): TGTGCCAGCAGCCATAAAGGGGGCGGGTTGTACTTC.

At least ten counts were recorded for this clonotype. The chain carries TRBV19 and TRBJ1-1; perhaps TRBD1 as D (5 bases). The CDR3 is 13 residues long. The germline V gene encodes CDR1 LNHDA and CDR2 SQIVND (reference sequence). The V and J ends lost 3 bases and 3 bases respectively, with 8 bases between them. CDR3 protein: CASSIGTYTEAFF. For the CDR3, the DNA is TGTGCCAGTAGTATCGGGACTTACACTGAAGCTTTCTTT.